This TCR beta chain appears in the sequencing data of a study of tumor-infiltrating lymphocytes in primary liver carcinoma (dated by TCRdb to about 2017). Background on the whole study: Surgical resection was performed in China between November 2015 and 2016 on about five patients with histopathologically diagnosed primary liver carcinoma. Reproducibility between technical replicate repertoires was high, with correlation coefficients above 0.95 and mean shared-clone rates about 0.9. The five patients had tumors of stage T1-T3 N0M0, with maximum diameters ranging from roughly 4.2 to 11 cm. Each sample produced about 3.65 to 7.13 million productive TCRbeta reads, and read depth showed no significant difference between tissue types. Hepatocellular carcinoma (four) or combined HCC and intrahepatic cholangiocarcinoma (one) was present in the five patients, who were three men and two women aged 30 to 69 years. TCRbeta repertoire sequencing covered 35 or so specimens from 5 patients: around 25 tumor regions, 5 adjacent noncancerous liver tissues and 5 peripheral blood samples. The study combined TCRbeta repertoire sequencing, expression microarrays and whole-exome sequencing across five regions of each liver tumor, with adjacent normal tissue and blood.

The germline V gene yields MNHEY for CDR1 and SVGEGT for CDR2. The CDR3, from cysteine to phenylalanine, totals 17 residues. Solely the CDR3 DNA is kept, with 51 bases framed from the first base. RNA from unsorted whole blood was extracted with TRIzol reagent, and germline DNA was obtained with the DNeasy Blood & Tissue kit. Chronic HBV infection was present in the patients, and the patients were treatment-naive at sampling. Around 4 milliliters of peripheral blood were collected into K2EDTA tubes before surgery. Starting from roughly 540 ng total RNA, TCRbeta-specific cDNA was produced by reverse transcription with a constant-region primer and ProtoScript II reverse transcriptase. TCRbeta libraries were built with three nested multiplex PCR rounds, a slightly modified ARM-PCR procedure. Each of the first two PCR rounds ran for approximately 11 cycles using multiplex TRBV1-TRBV30 forward primers together with a Cbeta reverse primer. Sample barcodes and Illumina adapters were added in a final 25-cycle PCR with Deep VentR polymerase. Before sequencing, amplicons of 200-500 bp were gel-purified using a QIAquick gel extraction kit. The TCRbeta amplicons were sequenced with 250-bp paired-end reads on an Illumina HiSeq 2500. On the authors' methods: Trimmomatic v0.33 was used to quality-trim the reads, and FLASH v1.2.11 was used to merge paired reads so that full CDR3 sequences could be recovered. V, D and J germline segments were assigned to the rearranged TCRbeta sequences using MiGEC v1.2.1b. Clonotype statistics, along with Shannon-Wiener diversity indices, were calculated using VDJtools v1.0.0. To cut down on sampling bias, every analysis after diversity analysis relied on just the 250 most abundant clonotypes from each sample. Through fastp at Q25 and MiXCR, TCRdb rebuilt clones from the public reads, retaining in-frame beta chains. Rows with a matching CDR3 protein are joined into one entry that keeps the most common DNA and genes. The V and J calls shown here were made by TCRdb, not taken from the authors' results. This sample holds approximately 310,000 distinct CDR3 sequences; roughly 60% were observed only once. 9% of the sample is held by the ten biggest clonotypes.

The paper as a whole reports these results and caveats: Because sequencing covered only the TCR beta chain and unpaired alpha chains were not captured, true repertoire diversity is likely underestimated. Consistent with antigen-driven expansion, pairs of tumor regions showed higher repertoire overlap (mean roughly 36%) than either tumor-adjacent pairs (around 17%) or tumor-blood pairs (about 15%). Since the samples were bulk and unsorted, there was no way to compare CD4+ and CD8+ T cell repertoires. The study included only four to six patients, and the authors note findings should be validated in a larger study. The top 250 clones made up a significantly larger repertoire fraction in tumors than in blood (p = 0.039).

Worth noting for this clonotype: Its specific antigen is unknown. The junction shows a germline mismatch at one end, possibly a read error.

Sequenced input: peripheral blood. The receptor comes from a man aged 35 to 55 with primary liver carcinoma and hepatitis B virus infection. The chain is assembled from TRBV6-2 or TRBV6-3 and TRBJ2-1; 9 bases in the junction line up with TRBD2. The DNA sequence reads TGTGCCAGCAGTTACGTCCGCGGGAGGGTCCTCAGCAATGAACAGTTCTTC. Translation gives CASSYVRGRVLSNEQFF.